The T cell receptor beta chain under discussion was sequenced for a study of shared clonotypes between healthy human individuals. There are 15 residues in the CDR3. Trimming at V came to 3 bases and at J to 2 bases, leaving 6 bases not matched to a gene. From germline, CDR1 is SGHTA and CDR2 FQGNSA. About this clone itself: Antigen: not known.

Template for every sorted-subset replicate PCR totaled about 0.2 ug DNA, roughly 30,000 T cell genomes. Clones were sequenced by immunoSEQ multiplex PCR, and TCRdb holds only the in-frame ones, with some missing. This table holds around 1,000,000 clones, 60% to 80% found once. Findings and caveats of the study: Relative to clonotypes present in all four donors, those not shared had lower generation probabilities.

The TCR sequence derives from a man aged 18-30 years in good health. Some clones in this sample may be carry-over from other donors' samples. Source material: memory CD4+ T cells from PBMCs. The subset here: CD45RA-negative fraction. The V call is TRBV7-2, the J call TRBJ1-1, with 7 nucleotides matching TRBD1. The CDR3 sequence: CASSFQGGSNTEAFF. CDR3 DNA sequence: TGTGCCAGCAGCTTCCAGGGGGGGAGTAACACTGAAGCTTTCTTT. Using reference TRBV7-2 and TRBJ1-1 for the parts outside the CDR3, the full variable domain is GAGVSQSPSNKVTEKGKDVELRCDPISGHTALYWYRQSLGQGLEFLIYFQGNSAPDKSGLPSDRFSAERTGGSVSTLTIQRTQQEDSAVYLCASSFQGGSNTEAFFGQGTRLTVV.